This is a list of T cell receptor beta chains from one sample in a study of siplizumab effects on memory and regulatory T cells. Assay: immunoSEQ multiplex PCR; the TCRdb copy retains only in-frame clones and omits some. The table has approximately 100,000 clones, roughly 94% seen once. The sequenced sample consisted of non-Treg CD4+ T cells sorted from blood. The receptors were sampled from a human donor in good health. CDR3s include the opening cysteine and the closing phenylalanine or tryptophan. Fields, in order: V gene, D gene, J gene, clone size, CDR3 DNA, CDR3 protein. D genes are given only for firm matches. Not every row has a clone size; where given, it reads once, few, many or a size class.

v_call: TRBV19
d_call: -
j_call: TRBJ1-5
clone_size: few
cdr3_nt: TGTGCCAGTAGTATAGCGGGGCAGGGGATGTTTCAGCCCCAGCATTTT
cdr3_aa: CASSIAGQGMFQPQHF

v_call: TRBV28
d_call: -
j_call: TRBJ1-4
clone_size: -
cdr3_nt: TGTGCCAGCAGTTTAGGGGCAGAAGAAAAACTGTTTTTT
cdr3_aa: CASSLGAEEKLFF

v_call: TRBV28
d_call: TRBD1
j_call: TRBJ1-2
clone_size: -
cdr3_nt: TGTGCCAGCCTGGACAGGGCCCGAGGCTACACCTTC
cdr3_aa: CASLDRARGYTF

v_call: TRBV6-5
d_call: TRBD1
j_call: TRBJ2-2
clone_size: -
cdr3_nt: TGTGCCAGCAGTACACCGGGACAGGGTCACGGGGAGCTGTTTTTT
cdr3_aa: CASSTPGQGHGELFF

v_call: TRBV18
d_call: TRBD1
j_call: TRBJ1-2
clone_size: -
cdr3_nt: TGTGCCAGCTCACCAATCTGGCAGGGGGCGTTCACCTTC
cdr3_aa: CASSPIWQGAFTF

v_call: TRBV7-8
d_call: TRBD2
j_call: TRBJ2-7
clone_size: -
cdr3_nt: TGTGCCAGCAGCCCCCAAAGGACTAGCGGGGATACTTACTACGAGCAGTACTTC
cdr3_aa: CASSPQRTSGDTYYEQYF

v_call: TRBV9
d_call: -
j_call: TRBJ1-1
clone_size: -
cdr3_nt: TGTGCCAGCAGCGTAGCTGTCGGCACTGAAGCTTTCTTT
cdr3_aa: CASSVAVGTEAFF

v_call: TRBV5-5
d_call: -
j_call: TRBJ1-1
clone_size: -
cdr3_nt: TGTGCCAGCAGCTTGACAGGCGGGGGGAACACTGAAGCTTTCTTT
cdr3_aa: CASSLTGGGNTEAFF

v_call: TRBV2
d_call: TRBD2
j_call: TRBJ2-3
clone_size: -
cdr3_nt: TGTGCCAGCAGCGGGAGGGCCAGGACAGATACGCAGTATTTT
cdr3_aa: CASSGRARTDTQYF

v_call: TRBV10-3
d_call: TRBD2
j_call: TRBJ2-1
clone_size: -
cdr3_nt: TGTGCCATCAGGGACACTAGCGGGAGGGGCTCCTCCTACAATGAGCAGTTCTTC
cdr3_aa: CAIRDTSGRGSSYNEQFF

v_call: TRBV30
d_call: -
j_call: TRBJ1-2
clone_size: -
cdr3_nt: TGTGCCTGGAGGGTTGGGGGTGGGTTTGGTCGGGGCGTCTATGGCTACACCTTC
cdr3_aa: CAWRVGGGFGRGVYGYTF

v_call: TRBV5-6
d_call: TRBD1
j_call: TRBJ1-3
clone_size: -
cdr3_nt: TGTGCCAGCAGCTTGGGACAGGGGGCAAGTGGAAACACCATATATTTT
cdr3_aa: CASSLGQGASGNTIYF

v_call: TRBV10-3
d_call: -
j_call: TRBJ2-4
clone_size: -
cdr3_nt: TGTGCCATCAGGAAAAGTTCAGGAGAGAACATTCAGTACTTC
cdr3_aa: CAIRKSSGENIQYF

v_call: TRBV4-1
d_call: -
j_call: TRBJ1-4
clone_size: -
cdr3_nt: TGCGCCAGCAGCCAAGATAGGGGCACTAATGAAAAACTGTTTTTT
cdr3_aa: CASSQDRGTNEKLFF

v_call: TRBV7-3
d_call: -
j_call: TRBJ2-3
clone_size: -
cdr3_nt: TGTGCCAGCAGCTCGGACCACCAGGATACGCAGTATTTT
cdr3_aa: CASSSDHQDTQYF

v_call: TRBV14
d_call: -
j_call: TRBJ2-3
clone_size: -
cdr3_nt: TGTGCCAGCAGCCAAGGAACCGGGACCACCTCAGATACGCAGTATTTT
cdr3_aa: CASSQGTGTTSDTQYF

v_call: TRBV27
d_call: -
j_call: TRBJ2-5
clone_size: -
cdr3_nt: TGTGCCAGCAGTCTAACCCGGGGGGCAGGGAAGACCCAGTACTTC
cdr3_aa: CASSLTRGAGKTQYF

v_call: TRBV5-5
d_call: -
j_call: TRBJ1-2
clone_size: -
cdr3_nt: TGTGCCAGCAGCTTACCGGGATTCTATGGCTACACCTTC
cdr3_aa: CASSLPGFYGYTF

v_call: TRBV4-1
d_call: TRBD1
j_call: TRBJ2-5
clone_size: -
cdr3_nt: TGCGCCAGCTCATACAGGGGGGCAGAGACCCAGTACTTC
cdr3_aa: CASSYRGAETQYF

v_call: TRBV30
d_call: -
j_call: TRBJ1-1
clone_size: few
cdr3_nt: TGTGCCTGGGGTTTGAACACTGAAGCTTTCTTT
cdr3_aa: CAWGLNTEAFF

v_call: TRBV6-1
d_call: -
j_call: TRBJ1-5
clone_size: -
cdr3_nt: TGTGCCAGCAGTGAAGTGGGGCATTGGGATCCCGGCAATCAGCCCCAGCATTTT
cdr3_aa: CASSEVGHWDPGNQPQHF

v_call: TRBV19
d_call: -
j_call: TRBJ1-5
clone_size: few
cdr3_nt: TGTGCCAGTAGTATTGGGCAGGGCCGAACTCAGCCCCAGCATTTT
cdr3_aa: CASSIGQGRTQPQHF

v_call: TRBV7-8
d_call: TRBD2
j_call: TRBJ2-7
clone_size: once
cdr3_nt: TGTGCCAGCAGCGGCGGCGGGGGAAGGGCCTACGAGCAGTACTTC
cdr3_aa: CASSGGGGRAYEQYF

v_call: TRBV27
d_call: TRBD1
j_call: TRBJ2-6
clone_size: once
cdr3_nt: TGTGCCAGCAGTCCGAGACAGGGTCGGACAGGGGCCAACGTCCTGACTTTC
cdr3_aa: CASSPRQGRTGANVLTF

v_call: TRBV6-5
d_call: -
j_call: TRBJ2-4
clone_size: once
cdr3_nt: TGTGCCAGCAGTTACGGGGCCCAAAACATTCAGTACTTC
cdr3_aa: CASSYGAQNIQYF

v_call: TRBV5-4
d_call: -
j_call: TRBJ1-2
clone_size: -
cdr3_nt: TGTGCCAGCAGCTCAGGACAGCTCTATGGCTACACCTTC
cdr3_aa: CASSSGQLYGYTF

v_call: TRBV30
d_call: -
j_call: TRBJ1-1
clone_size: few
cdr3_nt: TGTGCCTGGAGTGTGAGACGTGCGAACACTGAAGCTTTCTTT
cdr3_aa: CAWSVRRANTEAFF

v_call: TRBV29-1
d_call: -
j_call: TRBJ2-1
clone_size: -
cdr3_nt: TGCAGCGTTGGGAGCAATGAGCAGTTCTTC
cdr3_aa: CSVGSNEQFF

v_call: TRBV2
d_call: TRBD2
j_call: TRBJ2-7
clone_size: once
cdr3_nt: TGTGCCAGCAGTTCTAGCGGGACCTACGAGCAGTACTTC
cdr3_aa: CASSSSGTYEQYF

v_call: TRBV5-1
d_call: TRBD1
j_call: TRBJ2-6
clone_size: -
cdr3_nt: TGCGCCAGCAGCTTGTCCACAGGGGCGGCCAACGTCCTGACTTTC
cdr3_aa: CASSLSTGAANVLTF

v_call: TRBV7-9
d_call: -
j_call: TRBJ2-4
clone_size: once
cdr3_nt: TGTGCCAGCGGACGGACCGCTATGGGCATTCAGTACTTC
cdr3_aa: CASGRTAMGIQYF

v_call: TRBV5-6
d_call: TRBD2
j_call: TRBJ2-3
clone_size: once
cdr3_nt: TGTGCCAGCAGCGATAGGACTAGCGGGAGCAGTTCAGATACGCAGTATTTT
cdr3_aa: CASSDRTSGSSSDTQYF

v_call: TRBV15
d_call: -
j_call: TRBJ1-1
clone_size: -
cdr3_nt: TGTGCCACCAGCAGAGATATCATTGCTGAAGCTTTCTTT
cdr3_aa: CATSRDIIAEAFF

v_call: TRBV19
d_call: -
j_call: TRBJ2-3
clone_size: once
cdr3_nt: TGTGCCAGTACCCCAAGATCTAGCGCCCCAGCCACGCAGTATTTT
cdr3_aa: CASTPRSSAPATQYF

v_call: TRBV7-3
d_call: -
j_call: TRBJ2-2
clone_size: -
cdr3_nt: TGTGCCAGCAGCTTAAGGGGGCGGAGCACCGGGGAGCTGTTTTTT
cdr3_aa: CASSLRGRSTGELFF

v_call: TRBV2
d_call: -
j_call: TRBJ2-7
clone_size: -
cdr3_nt: TGTGCCAGCAGTGTGGGATTCGGGCAGTACTTC
cdr3_aa: CASSVGFGQYF

v_call: TRBV28
d_call: -
j_call: TRBJ2-1
clone_size: -
cdr3_nt: TGTGCCAGCAGTTTTAGGAATGAGCAGTTCTTC
cdr3_aa: CASSFRNEQFF

v_call: TRBV7-8
d_call: -
j_call: TRBJ1-3
clone_size: -
cdr3_nt: TGTGCCAGCAGCCCCGAGGAGGGTTGGTTCGAGGCCATATATTTT
cdr3_aa: CASSPEEGWFEAIYF

v_call: TRBV27
d_call: -
j_call: TRBJ2-7
clone_size: -
cdr3_nt: TGTGCCAGCAGTTTAAAGGGGCCGGAATACGAGCAGTACTTC
cdr3_aa: CASSLKGPEYEQYF

v_call: TRBV19
d_call: -
j_call: TRBJ1-1
clone_size: -
cdr3_nt: TGTGCCAGTAGTATAGAGGGGGCCAGGGGAATGAACACTGAAGCTTTCTTT
cdr3_aa: CASSIEGARGMNTEAFF

v_call: TRBV4-1
d_call: -
j_call: TRBJ2-1
clone_size: -
cdr3_nt: TGCGCCAGCAGCCAAGCGGGATTCAATGAGCAGTTCTTC
cdr3_aa: CASSQAGFNEQFF

v_call: TRBV11-3
d_call: -
j_call: TRBJ2-3
clone_size: -
cdr3_nt: TGTGCCAGCAGCTTCTCAGGAGTAAACACAGATACGCAGTATTTT
cdr3_aa: CASSFSGVNTDTQYF

v_call: TRBV10-1
d_call: -
j_call: TRBJ2-7
clone_size: -
cdr3_nt: TGCGCCAGCAGTGAAGGGGGAAGGGGTGAGCAGTACTTC
cdr3_aa: CASSEGGRGEQYF

v_call: TRBV27
d_call: -
j_call: TRBJ1-4
clone_size: -
cdr3_nt: TGTGCCAGCAGTGAGTGGGGCTCTGGTGAAAAACTGTTTTTT
cdr3_aa: CASSEWGSGEKLFF

v_call: TRBV6-1
d_call: -
j_call: TRBJ2-5
clone_size: -
cdr3_nt: TGTGCCAGCAGTCCGGCAGGGGCTCTGGAGACCCAGTACTTC
cdr3_aa: CASSPAGALETQYF

v_call: TRBV6-4
d_call: -
j_call: TRBJ2-5
clone_size: -
cdr3_nt: TGTGCCAGCAGTGACGAGAGGGGGGAGACCCAGTACTTC
cdr3_aa: CASSDERGETQYF

v_call: TRBV29-1
d_call: -
j_call: TRBJ2-1
clone_size: -
cdr3_nt: TGCAGCGTTGGTTCGTTGTCTGGGGGATACAATGAGCAGTTCTTC
cdr3_aa: CSVGSLSGGYNEQFF

v_call: TRBV25-1
d_call: -
j_call: TRBJ1-6
clone_size: -
cdr3_nt: TGTGCCAGCAGTGACGACAGGTTATCACCCCTCCACTTT
cdr3_aa: CASSDDRLSPLHF

v_call: TRBV19
d_call: -
j_call: TRBJ1-1
clone_size: few
cdr3_nt: TGTGCCAGTAGTATCGTTCCTATGAACACTGAAGCTTTCTTT
cdr3_aa: CASSIVPMNTEAFF

v_call: TRBV5-5
d_call: TRBD1
j_call: TRBJ2-6
clone_size: -
cdr3_nt: TGTGCCAGCACCTTATGGGACAGTAACTCTGGGGCCAACGTCCTGACTTTC
cdr3_aa: CASTLWDSNSGANVLTF

v_call: TRBV25-1
d_call: TRBD1
j_call: TRBJ2-1
clone_size: -
cdr3_nt: TGTGCCAGCAGTGAAACAGGGGAAGTGAGGAATGAGCAGTTCTTC
cdr3_aa: CASSETGEVRNEQFF

v_call: TRBV19
d_call: -
j_call: TRBJ2-1
clone_size: -
cdr3_nt: TGTGCCAGTAGTATTTTAGGAGGGGCGAATGAGCAGTTCTTC
cdr3_aa: CASSILGGANEQFF

v_call: TRBV5-1
d_call: -
j_call: TRBJ2-3
clone_size: -
cdr3_nt: TGCGCCAGCAGCTTGTCATCAGGGGCCTTCACAGATACGCAGTATTTT
cdr3_aa: CASSLSSGAFTDTQYF

v_call: TRBV2
d_call: -
j_call: TRBJ1-5
clone_size: -
cdr3_nt: TGTGCCAGCAGTGAATGGAGAACAGGGATGGCTCAGCCCCAGCATTTT
cdr3_aa: CASSEWRTGMAQPQHF

v_call: TRBV6-5
d_call: -
j_call: TRBJ1-1
clone_size: -
cdr3_nt: TGTGCCAGCAGTTACTCCCGGGGTATGAACACTGAAGCTTTCTTT
cdr3_aa: CASSYSRGMNTEAFF

v_call: TRBV30
d_call: TRBD2
j_call: TRBJ2-3
clone_size: -
cdr3_nt: TGTGCCTGGAGTGTAAGGGCGGGAGTTGGGACAGATACGCAGTATTTT
cdr3_aa: CAWSVRAGVGTDTQYF

v_call: TRBV7-2
d_call: -
j_call: TRBJ2-2
clone_size: -
cdr3_nt: TGTGCCAGCAGCTTAGCAAGAGGACGACCCCACTACACCGGGGAGCTGTTTTTT
cdr3_aa: CASSLARGRPHYTGELFF

v_call: TRBV30
d_call: -
j_call: TRBJ2-7
clone_size: -
cdr3_nt: TGTGCCTGGAGTGTACGGCGACGGCCCTACGAGCAGTACTTC
cdr3_aa: CAWSVRRRPYEQYF

v_call: TRBV6-5
d_call: TRBD1
j_call: TRBJ1-1
clone_size: -
cdr3_nt: TGTGCCAGCAGTTACGGGGACAGGGCGAGGACTGAAGCTTTCTTT
cdr3_aa: CASSYGDRARTEAFF